This TCR beta chain is drawn from a study of blood T cell repertoires in COVID-19. Across the study: The cDNA or gDNA used as material had been derived from T cells, B-cell-depleted T cells, or PBMCs.

Generated by immunoSEQ multiplex PCR, the TCRdb table keeps only in-frame clones and is missing some. The table has 310,000 or so clones, 87% seen once; the top ten hold 8% to 9%. The germline gives CDR1 GTSNPN, CDR2 SVGIG (reference sequence). CDR3 length: 12 residues. J gave up 7 bases and V 2 bases, and 1 base lay outside the gene matches. The source material was PBMCs or T cells enriched from blood (not recorded which). This chain joins TRBV30 and TRBJ1-4; 7 bases match TRBD1. The sequence was collected from a woman in her late teens or twenties who had recovered from COVID-19. Here the CDR3 reads CAWSPGGEKLFF. The CDR3 DNA follows: TGTGCCTGGAGTCCAGGGGGTGAAAAACTGTTTTTT. Filled out from reference TRBV30 and TRBJ1-4, the complete variable domain reads SQTIHQWPATLVQPVGSPLSLECTVEGTSNPNLYWYRQAAGRGLQLLFYSVGIGQISSEVPQNLSASRPQDRQFILSSKKLLLSDSGFYLCAWSPGGEKLFFGSGTQLSVL.